This T cell receptor beta chain comes out of a study of cytomegalovirus exposure and HLA in healthy donors (dated by TCRdb to 2016 to 2017). Context from the whole study: In an earlier analysis of under 750 of the donors, under 300 Gb of sequence data and roughly 100 million unique TCR beta sequences from 150 million to 200 million T cells were reported. The number of donors typed differed by locus, with 629-630 for A, B, C, DRB1 and DQB1, more than 500 for DQA1, over 600 for DPA1, and some 450 for DPB1. Rather than using new phenotypic data, the later analysis identified candidate immune exposures from TCR beta sequences and from how often those sequences occurred across donors. Besides the first cohort of 500 to 700 subjects, a separate validation cohort made up of 120 different subjects was used. Donor age, sex, ethnicity and CMV serostatus were compiled alongside the repertoire data. In an earlier analysis of roughly 600 of the donors, high-throughput TCR beta sequencing was used to judge whether each TCR beta V gene segment behaved as functional or pseudogenic. Several DR-DQ haplotypes were treated as single units for association and clustering because of strong linkage in the cohort. All discovery cohort repertoires had been generated using a single sequencing platform. A later analysis re-examined previously published TCR beta repertoires from about 670 donors and added high-resolution HLA genotyping to investigate patterns of TCR occurrence. The study combined high-throughput TCR immunosequencing, statistical association of individual TCRs with disease status, and machine learning to predict cytomegalovirus infection status. HLA typing included class I and class II loci at four-digit resolution. The study aimed to test whether cataloging public T cell receptors could reveal signatures of past pathogen exposure. On average, around 200,000 unique TCR beta nucleotide sequences were sequenced per donor among roughly 430 genotyped donors of the cohort, with 15% to 20% of those sequences being non-productive. The T cell repertoires of roughly 660 subjects were profiled by immunosequencing and related to cytomegalovirus serostatus. A later genetic analysis took genome-wide SNP genotypes for 398 of the 666 donors and used that subset as a discovery cohort. An early release that covered some 630 HLA-typed donors contained about 300 gigabases of sequencing data and tens of millions of unique TCR sequences. The genetic ancestry cluster associated with self-reported Caucasian donors included 80% to 90% of the 300 to 400 genotyped donors.

The library was made by the immunoSEQ multiplex PCR assay. For the multiplex PCR, a mixture combining 60 forward primers for TCR Vbeta segments and 13 reverse primers for TCR Jbeta segments was used. Amplification of the CDR3 region of rearranged TCR beta genes was performed with a multiplex PCR assay on genomic DNA. The Illumina HiSeq System was used to sequence the amplified TCR beta libraries as 87-base-pair reads. The authors processed their data as follows. In a later analysis, approximately 74 million unique TCR beta chains were counted across the approximately 620 repertoires, and roughly 11 million of these chains were shared by at least two donors. Raw reads were error-corrected and collapsed into unique sequences with a nearest-neighbor algorithm that merged closely related sequences to remove PCR and sequencing errors. V, D and J gene segments were assigned by aligning CDR3 sequences to IMGT reference sequences. For a sequence to be retained, a match of at least six nucleotides to both a V gene segment and a J gene segment was required. A rearrangement was called productive if the CDR3 had no stop codons and remained in frame with V and J, and every other rearrangement was called non-productive. Following IMGT convention, CDR3 was defined as the stretch from the second conserved V-encoded cysteine up to the conserved J-encoded phenylalanine. Sequences without an unambiguous match to a single V gene segment were excluded from the earlier analysis of about 600 of the donors. In an earlier analysis of 450 to 700 of the donors, V segments were called functional above 56.7% productive rearrangements and were called segregating when the between-donor standard deviation exceeded 5%. To diagnose cytomegalovirus status from the catalog of TCR beta chain sequences, a statistical classification framework was built. A later analysis assigned V and J genes by comparing TCR nucleotide sequences with IMGT/GENE-DB human TR gene sequences. A later analysis assigned CDR3 sequences and most-parsimonious VDJ recombination scenarios with the TCRdist pipeline. A later analysis defined each TCR beta chain by its CDR3 amino acid sequence plus V-gene family, and excluded reads lacking a unique V-gene family. In a later analysis, nearly 600 highly shared, low-generation-probability nucleotide sequences were removed to address suspected cross-contamination and a sequencing artifact. In a later analysis, a clonal expansion index for each public chain was calculated from normalized within-repertoire ranks of inferred template counts. Generation probabilities in a later analysis came from a VDJ recombination model fitted to out-of-frame rearrangements, and those results were checked against IGoR. A later analysis scored TCR-TCR, TCR-HLA and TCR-CMV co-occurrence with hypergeometric tests, applying a repertoire-size bias correction to TCR pairs. False discovery rates were estimated in a later analysis by permuting HLA or CMV assignments 20 times. In a later analysis, co-occurring TCRs were grouped using DBSCAN, with TCRdist sequence similarity added in when clustering inside HLA-allele-positive subsets. For co-occurrence clustering, repertoires with fewer than 30,000 or more than 120,000 public chains were excluded, along with about five repertoires with anomalous nucleotide sharing. TCRdb limited this immuneACCESS table to in-frame rearrangements with V and J called. A share of clones is missing; checked studies link under half to unresolved V genes, and the rest is unexplained. The DNA gave D and trimming, while V, J and clone size come from that table. This sample holds roughly 160,000 clones; approximately 79% were observed only once. The ten largest clones represent about 2.2% of the sample.

Trimming at the junction amounts to 7 bases on V and 9 bases on J, and the germline ends lie 15 bases apart. Per the germline V gene, SQVTM is the CDR1 and ANQGSEA is the CDR2. The CDR3 starts with the cysteine, ends with the phenylalanine, and has 11 residues. Only the CDR3 DNA stays, 33 bases, in frame from base 1. In total, over 600 healthy bone marrow donors made up the cohort. At the time of sampling, all cohort members were nominally healthy, though unrecorded immune exposures were likely present. The donor was CMV seronegative and was included in the group of 352 seronegative cohort members. A peripheral blood sample was provided by each donor, and peripheral blood mononuclear cells were used for TCR beta sequencing. Genomic DNA was extracted from the blood cell samples with the Qiagen DNeasy Blood Extraction Kit. Summary of the overall study and its limitations: In a later analysis, TCR association rates were found to vary across HLA loci, with the most associated TCRs seen for DRB1 alleles and the fewest for HLA-C alleles. A later analysis found that most CMV-associated TCR beta chains appeared HLA-restricted, with HLA associations seemingly driven largely by CMV exposure. In an earlier analysis of 587 of the donors, most TCR beta V segments appeared in productive rearrangements about 87% or about 30% of the time, broadly matching IMGT annotations. Most TCR sequences were observed very rarely across donors, whereas some public TCRs were present in many individuals. According to a later genetic analysis, donors in an Asian-associated ancestry cluster had fewer N-insertions in productive TCRs than the roughly 670-donor mean. When HLA alleles, especially DR and DQ, strongly co-occurred, attributing TCR associations to individual alleles was difficult. Sequencing depth was assumed to be roughly uniform across donors in the presence/absence analyses, though that assumption may not hold. The study gave a list of some 150 TCR beta chains associated with cytomegalovirus. A further reported finding was that TCR beta sequences accurately predicted the HLA-A and HLA-B alleles for most subjects in the first cohort. In a later analysis, HLA-associated TCR beta chains were found to be more clonally expanded and to have lower generation probabilities than equally common non-associated chains. Three of the identified cytomegalovirus-associated TCR beta chains were confirmed in vitro to be specific for cytomegalovirus antigens. A cluster of highly shared sequence variants was judged likely to be a technical artifact of the sequencing pipeline. In both the original and validation cohorts, the classifier was reported to diagnose cytomegalovirus status with high specificity and sensitivity. A later analysis reported that several top co-occurrence clusters appeared linked to parvovirus B19, influenza, CMV and Epstein-Barr virus. In a later analysis, some 18,000 TCR beta sequences were associated with specific HLA alleles at a false discovery rate of 0.05. V-gene and J-gene trimming of TCR beta chains was associated with a missense DCLRE1C variant in a later genetic analysis, and the association was replicated in an independent cohort. The only immune exposure information available for the cohort was CMV serostatus. Because counts were too low, about 18 rarely observed V segments, including chromosome 9 orphons, were excluded from the earlier analysis of a few hundred of the donors. Linkage disequilibrium might explain the correlated functional status among segregating V segments, but an unknown experimental factor could not be excluded. According to the authors, the approach could potentially be generalized to other disease states and immunological phenotypes. HLA typing was unavailable for some donors at each locus, so association tests used only the typed subset. Some IMGT-functional V segments, including TRBV6-2 and TRBV6-3, could not be distinguished by the 87-base-pair reads and were therefore excluded. Only TCR beta chains were sequenced in this cohort, and the absence of alpha or paired-chain data limited detectable features.

As regards this clone: Its antigen specificity is not known. Base qualities are missing; no much larger clone stands one base away.

This chain is built from TRBV29-1 and TRBJ1-1; no confident D gene assignment can be made. The receptor was derived from a male donor in good health and CMV-seronegative. The material sequenced was PBMCs. The CDR3: CSALSQNQAFF. The sequence in DNA is TGCAGCGCGTTAAGTCAGAACCAAGCTTTCTTT.